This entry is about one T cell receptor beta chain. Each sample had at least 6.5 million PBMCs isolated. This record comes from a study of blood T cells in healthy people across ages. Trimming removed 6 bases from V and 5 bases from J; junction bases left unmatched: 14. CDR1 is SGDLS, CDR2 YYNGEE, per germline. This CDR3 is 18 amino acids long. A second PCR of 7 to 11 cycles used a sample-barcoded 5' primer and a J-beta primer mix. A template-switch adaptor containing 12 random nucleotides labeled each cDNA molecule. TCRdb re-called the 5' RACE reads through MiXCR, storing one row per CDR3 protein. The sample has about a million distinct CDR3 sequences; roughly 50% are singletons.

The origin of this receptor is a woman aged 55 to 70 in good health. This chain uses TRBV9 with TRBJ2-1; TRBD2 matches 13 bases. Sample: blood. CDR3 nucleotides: TGTGCCAGCACCCGAGGGGGTAGGGGACTAGCGGGACACAATGAGCAGTTCTTC. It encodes CASTRGGRGLAGHNEQFF.